This T cell receptor beta chain was recovered during a study of T cell responses to AZD1222 COVID-19 vaccine. Overall study findings and caveats: Distributed over spike, vaccine-associated CD4 TCRs predominated at 160-218 and 743-854. Clonal diversity was possibly underestimated, and white British individuals and females predominated among donors.

Note on this clone: What it recognizes is unknown. This specimen includes other DNA sequences encoding the same CDR3.

Germline-derived CDR1 and CDR2 are SGHAT and FQNNGV. CDR3 length equals 16 residues. The V and J ends lost 2 bases and 0 bases respectively, with 13 bases between them. Using immunoSEQ multiplex PCR, the repertoire was profiled, and TCRdb retains in-frame clones only, with some absent. Of some 170,000 clones listed, 90% to 95% are singletons. The sequence derives from an adult in good health. The rearrangement uses TRBV11-2 and TRBJ1-1, with D maybe TRBD1 (6 bases). The sequences come from peripheral blood, collected on day 0 of MenACWY control vaccination. CDR3 nucleotide sequence: TGTGCCAGCAGCTTAATAGGGGGGGGCATGAACACTGAAGCTTTCTTT. It encodes CASSLIGGGMNTEAFF.